This TCR beta chain derives from a study of cytomegalovirus exposure and HLA in healthy donors. Study outcomes and limitations: Earlier analysis looked at TCR beta V segments, and most were productive about 90% or about 30% of the time. It was reported that the classifier diagnosed cytomegalovirus status with high specificity and sensitivity in both the original and validation cohorts.

The PCR had 60 Vbeta and 13 Jbeta primers. Some clones are missing from TCRdb's copy, which holds only in-frame ones; the method was immunoSEQ multiplex PCR. The sample totals 60,000 to 80,000 clones; its top ten clones hold 4% to 6%. The CDR3 loop spans 15 amino acids. After removal of 5 bases from V and 1 base from J, the junction contained 7 bases not matched to a gene. Germline assignment: CDR1 SGHTA and CDR2 FQGNSA. In regard to this clone: Antigen specificity is unknown.

The chain is built from TRBV7-2 and TRBJ1-2; TRBD1 matches 7 bases. Material: PBMCs. The receptor's source is a man in his forties in good health and CMV-seronegative. CDR3 region: CASSPEGQNNYGYTF. The DNA of the CDR3 is TGTGCCAGCAGCCCCGAGGGACAGAATAACTATGGCTACACCTTC.